The 24 T cell receptor beta chains in this list originate from one sample, sequenced in a study of T cell repertoires in cytomegalovirus infection. Each CDR3 protein gets one entry after TCRdb re-called the reads with MiXCR. Here the sample spans under 250,000 distinct CDR3 sequences, 10% to 15% being singletons. The sequenced sample was PBMCs. These receptors originate from a human donor in good health (CMV status not recorded). Some clones in this sample may be carry-over from other donors' samples.

This clonotype was seen many times. The rearrangement joins TRBV9 to TRBJ2-1, with 12 bases identical to TRBD2. Germline CDR1 and CDR2: SGDLS and YYNGEE. This CDR3 has 20 amino acids. V trimming: 3 bases; J trimming: 0 bases; junction bases outside the gene matches: 13. This CDR3 is CASSERGTSGGSSSYNEQFF. In DNA form, the CDR3 reads TGTGCCAGCAGCGAGAGGGGAACTAGCGGGGGGTCCAGCTCCTACAATGAGCAGTTCTTC.

This clonotype was seen a few times. The rearrangement uses TRBV12-3 or TRBV12-4 and TRBJ1-3; 8 positions agree with TRBD1. V dropped 4 bases and J dropped 8; count of bases not matched to a gene: 7. The CDR3 covers 14 residues. CDR3: CASSWTGPKDTIYF. The CDR3 nucleotides read TGTGCCAGCAGTTGGACAGGGCCAAAGGACACCATATATTTT.

The chain couples TRBV19 to TRBJ2-2; D is uncertain. The CDR3 covers 12 residues. V was clipped by 6 bases and J by 1 base, with 3 bases between them. From germline, CDR1 is LNHDA and CDR2 SQIVND (reference sequence). CDR3 in amino acids: CASRVNTGELFF. The CDR3 coding sequence is TGTGCCAGTAGAGTGAACACCGGGGAGCTGTTTTTT. Filled out from reference TRBV19 and TRBJ2-2, the complete variable domain reads DGGITQSPKYLFRKEGQNVTLSCEQNLNHDAMYWYRQDPGQGLRLIYYSQIVNDFQKGDIAEGYSVSREKKESFPLTVTSAQKNPTAFYLCASRVNTGELFFGEGSRLTVL.

Ten or more counts support this clonotype. The chain couples TRBV7-8 to TRBJ2-7; 7 nucleotides align to TRBD2. CDR3 length: 15 residues. Looked up from germline, CDR1 is SGHVS and CDR2 is FQNEAQ. Germline trimming cut 5 bases from V and 0 bases from J; bases unmatched to any gene: 7. The CDR3 sequence: CASSAPSGPSYEQYF. CDR3 nucleotides: TGTGCCAGCAGCGCACCTAGCGGTCCCTCCTACGAGCAGTACTTC. The full variable domain, rest sourced from reference TRBV7-8 and TRBJ2-7, is GAGVSQSPRYKVAKRGQDVALRCDPISGHVSLFWYQQALGQGPEFLTYFQNEAQLDKSGLPSDRFFAERPEGSVSTLKIQRTQQEDSAVYLCASSAPSGPSYEQYFGPGTRLTVT.

The table lists this clonotype with a count of one. The chain employs TRBV9 and TRBJ2-7; D uncertain. CDR1 is SGDLS, CDR2 YYNGEE, per germline. This CDR3 is built from 12 residues. Trimming left V 4 bases short and J 4 bases short, with 9 bases between. The CDR3 is CASSKMGYEQYF. DNA of the CDR3: TGTGCCAGCAGCAAGATGGGGTACGAGCAGTACTTC.

The sample holds many counts of this clonotype. The rearrangement links TRBV10-3 to TRBJ1-1; TRBD1 matches 8 bases. V shed 0 bases and J 3 bases; nucleotides not matched to a gene: 3. Germline V gene lookup returns CDR1 ENHRY and CDR2 SYGVKD. The CDR3 has 15 residues. The CDR3 DNA follows: TGTGCCATCAGTGAGTCGAAACAGGGGGACACTGAAGCTTTCTTT. It specifies CAISESKQGDTEAFF.

As DNA, the CDR3 is TGCAGTGCTGAGGGACAGGGGCGTGAAAAACTGTTTTTT. It is translated as CSAEGQGREKLFF. This chain connects TRBV20-1 to TRBJ1-4; TRBD1 agrees at 10 bases. Unmatched junction bases numbered 4, after V lost 5 bases and J lost 7 bases. In germline, CDR1 is DFQATT, CDR2 SNEGSKA (reference sequence). The CDR3 contains 13 residues.

This clonotype was observed at least ten times. The CDR3 DNA follows: TGTGCCAGCAGCTCAGGAGATGGCTACACCTTC. The encoded protein is CASSSGDGYTF. The chain uses TRBV7-8 and TRBJ1-2; D ambiguous. The CDR3 has 11 amino acids. Germline loops: CDR1 SGHVS, CDR2 FQNEAQ. The V end lost 4 bases, the J end lost 6 bases, and 6 bases lay between the germline ends.

This clonotype turned up a few times. The chain couples TRBV5-1 to TRBJ2-5; 10 nucleotides match TRBD2. V lost 6 bases, J lost 5 bases, and 10 bases stayed unmatched. The CDR3 sequence is 15 residues long. CDR1 and CDR2 from the germline V gene are SGHRS and YFSETQ. The CDR3 sequence is CASNLPSGRPETQYF. In DNA, the CDR3 is TGCGCCAGCAACCTGCCTAGCGGGAGACCGGAGACCCAGTACTTC.

J is TRBJ2-7 and V is TRBV30; 7 bases are a match to TRBD1. The CDR3 totals 14 residues. With 1 base clipped from V and 4 bases from J, the junction kept 7 bases outside the gene matches. Germline V gives CDR1 GTSNPN, CDR2 SVGIG (reference sequence). CDR3 DNA: TGTGCCTGGAGTGCCACAGGGGATAGATACGAGCAGTACTTC. This codes for CAWSATGDRYEQYF.

V usage is TRBV2 and J usage is TRBJ1-3, with a possible D match to TRBD1 (6 bases). CDR1 is SNHLY and CDR2 is FYNNEI in the germline V gene. Deletions cut 11 bases from V and 2 bases from J, with 13 bases between. The CDR3 is made up of 13 amino acids. The CDR3 DNA reads TGTGCCTCCGGGACATTAGCTGGAAACACCATATATTTT. It specifies CASGTLAGNTIYF.

At least ten counts were recorded for this clonotype. This chain connects TRBV19 to TRBJ1-1, with 9 nucleotides matching TRBD1. V lost 3 bases to trimming and J lost 2 bases; unmatched junction nucleotides: 7. Looked up from germline, CDR1 is LNHDA and CDR2 is SQIVND (reference sequence). CDR3 length: 16 residues. The CDR3 DNA follows: TGTGCCAGTAGTATCGGGACAGGGATGGGTAACACTGAAGCTTTCTTT. It specifies CASSIGTGMGNTEAFF.

This chain uses TRBV28 with TRBJ2-5; D is ambiguous. Germline V lookup: CDR1 MDHEN, CDR2 SYDVKM. Between the trimmed V and J ends, which lost 8 bases and 3 bases, there was a span of 16 bases. CDR3 length: 14 residues. The CDR3 coding sequence is TGTGCCAGCGCCTCAGTAGGTCCCGAAGAGACCCAGTACTTC. Translated: CASASVGPEETQYF.

The rearrangement joins TRBV10-3 to TRBJ2-2; D remains unclear. The CDR3 is 12 amino acids. CDR1 is ENHRY, CDR2 SYGVKD, per germline. V lost 5 bases to trimming and J lost 5 bases, with 6 bases between them. CDR3 protein: CAISLGTGELFF. The CDR3 coding sequence is TGTGCCATCAGTCTGGGGACCGGGGAGCTGTTTTTT.

This clonotype was observed many times. The chain has TRBV28 and TRBJ2-4; 11 nucleotides agree with TRBD1. The trim removed 4 bases at V and 4 bases at J, leaving 12 bases unmatched. The germline V gene has CDR1 MDHEN and CDR2 SYDVKM. This CDR3 has 18 amino acids. CDR3 sequence (DNA): TGTGCCAGCAGTTACCGGACAGGGGGCGCCCGTGATAAAAACATTCAGTACTTC. Protein: CASSYRTGGARDKNIQYF.

The table lists this clonotype with a few counts. The chain links TRBV15 to TRBJ1-5, with D hard to call. The germline V gene has CDR1 LNHNV and CDR2 YYDKDF (reference sequence). This CDR3 has 15 amino acids. V lost 0 bases and J 3 bases, leaving 9 bases between the germline ends. CDR3 nucleotide sequence: TGTGCCACCAGCAGAGAGAAGAGTAACAATCAGCCCCAGCATTTT. Its translation: CATSREKSNNQPQHF.

This clonotype was counted at least ten times. The CDR3 is CASSVGTEETQYF. DNA for the CDR3: TGTGCCAGCAGCGTAGGGACAGAAGAGACCCAGTACTTC. The V call is TRBV11-1, the J call TRBJ2-5; 7 nucleotides align to TRBD1. V was clipped by 5 bases and J by 3 bases; unmatched bases: 3. Germline V CDR1 and CDR2: SGHAT, FQDESV (reference sequence). The length of the CDR3 is 13 residues.

The table lists this clonotype with many counts. The chain combines TRBV6-5 with TRBJ1-1; D gene unclear. CDR3 length: 14 residues. Germline loops: CDR1 MNHEY, CDR2 SVGAGI. V was pared by 8 bases and J by 0 bases, with 13 bases between. CDR3: CASGMDGMNTEAFF. The DNA for the CDR3 is TGTGCCAGCGGGATGGACGGTATGAACACTGAAGCTTTCTTT.

This clonotype occurred many times. The genes are TRBV7-9 and TRBJ1-1; no firm D call. The length of the CDR3 is 13 residues. Deletions cut 5 bases from V and 7 bases from J, with 14 bases between. Germline V gene data show CDR1 as SEHNR and CDR2 as FQNEAQ (reference sequence). Written as DNA, the CDR3 is TGTGCCAGCAGCCTGATTAGGAGCCATGAAGCTTTCTTT. Amino acids: CASSLIRSHEAFF.

This clonotype was seen repeatedly, ten times or more. The gene calls are TRBV7-2 and TRBJ1-1, with a possible D match to TRBD1 (5 bases). Germline V CDR1 and CDR2: SGHTA, FQGNSA. CDR3 size: 13 residues. The V and J ends lost 5 bases and 4 bases respectively, with 11 bases between them. The CDR3 DNA reads as TGTGCCAGCAGCCCACTAAGGGGCACTGAAGCTTTCTTT. Amino acid sequence: CASSPLRGTEAFF.

This clonotype was observed a few times. The CDR3 nucleotides read TGTGCCAGCAGTTTAGGGGCGGCTGGAGGTGAAGAGACCCAGTACTTC. Residues: CASSLGAAGGEETQYF. The rearrangement joins TRBV28 to TRBJ2-5, with D perhaps assigned TRBD1 or TRBD2 (5 bases each). V was trimmed by 2 bases and J by 3 bases, leaving 16 bases between them. CDR3 length: 16 amino acids. In germline, CDR1 is MDHEN, CDR2 SYDVKM.

Many counts were recorded for this clonotype. The chain combines TRBV7-2 with TRBJ2-7; D may be TRBD2 (6 bases). Germline V gene lookup returns CDR1 SGHTA and CDR2 FQGNSA. Between the trimmed V and J ends, which lost 5 bases and 2 bases, there was a span of 16 bases. The CDR3 covers 15 residues. As DNA, the CDR3 is TGTGCCAGCAGCCCCGCTATTGGGACTCCCTACGAGCAGTACTTC. Protein product: CASSPAIGTPYEQYF.

The CDR3 bases are TGTGCCAGCAGTCGGGACCAACAAGGGGATGAGCAGTTCTTC. This gives the protein CASSRDQQGDEQFF. The rearrangement joins TRBV5-4 to TRBJ2-1, with D perhaps assigned TRBD1 or TRBD2 (5 bases each). The CDR3 sequence is 14 residues long. The germline CDR1 and CDR2 sequences are SGHNT and YYREEE (reference sequence). Trimming pared 5 bases from V and 8 bases from J, leaving 17 bases between. Based on the CDR3 plus reference TRBV5-4 and TRBJ2-1, the full variable domain is ETGVTQSPTHLIKTRGQQVTLRCSSQSGHNTVSWYQQALGQGPQFIFQYYREEENGRGNFPPRFSGLQFPNYSSELNVNALELDDSALYLCASSRDQQGDEQFFGPGTRLTVL.

The chain combines TRBV4-2 with TRBJ2-1; 11 nucleotides line up with TRBD2. This CDR3 is 20 amino acids long. The germline V gene encodes CDR1 LGHNA and CDR2 YNFKEQ. V lost 0 bases, J lost 0 bases, and 10 bases stayed unmatched. DNA for the CDR3: TGTGCCAGCAGCCAAGATAGTAATAGCGGGGGGGTGAGCTCCTACAATGAGCAGTTCTTC. Amino acids: CASSQDSNSGGVSSYNEQFF.